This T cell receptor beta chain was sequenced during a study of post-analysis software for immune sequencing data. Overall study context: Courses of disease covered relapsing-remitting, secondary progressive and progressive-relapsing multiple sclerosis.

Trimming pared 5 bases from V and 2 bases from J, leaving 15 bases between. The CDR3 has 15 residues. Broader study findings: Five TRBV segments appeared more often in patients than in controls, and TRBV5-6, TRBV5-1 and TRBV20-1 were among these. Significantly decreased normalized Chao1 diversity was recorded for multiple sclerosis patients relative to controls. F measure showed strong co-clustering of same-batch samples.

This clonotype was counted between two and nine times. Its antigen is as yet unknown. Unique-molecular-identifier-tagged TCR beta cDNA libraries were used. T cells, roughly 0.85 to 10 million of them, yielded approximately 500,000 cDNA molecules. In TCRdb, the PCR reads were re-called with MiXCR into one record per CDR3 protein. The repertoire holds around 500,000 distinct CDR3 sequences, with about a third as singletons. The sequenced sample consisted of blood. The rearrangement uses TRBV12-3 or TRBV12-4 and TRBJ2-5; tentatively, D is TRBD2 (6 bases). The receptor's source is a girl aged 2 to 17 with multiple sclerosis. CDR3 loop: CASSNRRAVQETQYF. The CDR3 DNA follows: TGTGCCAGCAGTAACCGGAGGGCCGTTCAAGAGACCCAGTACTTC.